The clone carrying this T cell receptor beta chain has only a few counts. The antigen remains unidentified. The data stem from a study of cytomegalovirus exposure and HLA in healthy donors. The study's findings and limits: TCR association rates varied by HLA locus in a later analysis, with DRB1 highest and HLA-C lowest.

The primer mix had 60 Vbeta and 13 Jbeta primers. Profiling relied on immunoSEQ multiplex PCR, and the TCRdb table lists in-frame clones only, not all of them. The sample shows 200,000 to 250,000 clones, around 77% of them seen only once. The clonotype was recovered from a woman aged 30 to 39 in good health and CMV-seronegative. Sequenced material: PBMCs.

In nucleotides, the CDR3 is TGTGCCAGCAGTTACTCCCTCAGACAGGCCTCCTGGGAGCAGTACTTC. It encodes CASSYSLRQASWEQYF. This rearrangement joins TRBV6-5 to TRBJ2-7, with D maybe TRBD1 (6 bases). Looked up from germline, CDR1 is MNHEY and CDR2 is SVGAGI. The V and J ends lost 0 bases and 7 bases respectively, with 19 bases between them. This CDR3 spans 16 amino acids.